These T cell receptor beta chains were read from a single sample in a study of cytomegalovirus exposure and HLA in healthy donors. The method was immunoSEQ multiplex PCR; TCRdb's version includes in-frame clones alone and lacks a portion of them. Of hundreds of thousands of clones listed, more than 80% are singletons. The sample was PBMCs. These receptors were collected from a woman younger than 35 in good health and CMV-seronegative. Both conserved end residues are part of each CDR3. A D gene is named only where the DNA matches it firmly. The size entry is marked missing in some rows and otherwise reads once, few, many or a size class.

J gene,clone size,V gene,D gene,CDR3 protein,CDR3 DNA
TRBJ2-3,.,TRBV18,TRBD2,CASSPRLAGEGDTQYF,TGTGCCAGCTCACCCAGACTAGCGGGGGAGGGAGATACGCAGTATTTT
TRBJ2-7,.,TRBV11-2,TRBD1,CASSPGDRGTYYEQYF,TGTGCCAGCAGCCCTGGGGACAGGGGGACCTACTACGAGCAGTACTTC
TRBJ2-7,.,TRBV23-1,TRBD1,CASSHPTGSYEQYF,TGCGCCAGCAGTCACCCGACAGGGTCCTACGAGCAGTACTTC
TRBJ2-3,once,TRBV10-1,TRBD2,CASSETSVSTDTQYF,TGCGCCAGCAGCGAGACTAGCGTAAGCACAGATACGCAGTATTTT
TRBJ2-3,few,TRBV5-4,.,CASSLSQQGRDTQYF,TGTGCCAGCAGCTTGTCACAGCAGGGGAGAGATACGCAGTATTTT
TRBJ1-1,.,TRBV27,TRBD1,CASSLSTGMNTEAFF,TGTGCCAGCAGTTTATCGACAGGGATGAACACTGAAGCTTTCTTT
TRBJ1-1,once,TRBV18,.,CASSRVGQGTEAFF,TGTGCCAGCTCCCGGGTTGGCCAGGGGACTGAAGCTTTCTTT
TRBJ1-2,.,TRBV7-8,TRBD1,CASSLATGSYYGYTF,TGTGCCAGCAGCTTAGCGACAGGGTCATACTATGGCTACACCTTC
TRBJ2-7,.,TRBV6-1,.,CASSESSYEQYF,TGTGCCAGCAGTGAATCTTCCTACGAGCAGTACTTC
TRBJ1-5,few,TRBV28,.,CASSPNTGQPQHF,TGTGCCAGCAGCCCCAACACGGGGCAGCCCCAGCATTTT
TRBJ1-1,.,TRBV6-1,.,CASSERRGTEAFF,TGTGCCAGCAGCGAGAGACGGGGCACTGAAGCTTTCTTT
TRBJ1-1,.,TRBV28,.,CASSPAPTGPTEAFF,TGTGCCAGCAGTCCAGCACCTACAGGCCCCACTGAAGCTTTCTTT
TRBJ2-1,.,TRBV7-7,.,CASSRELSSYNEQFF,TGTGCCAGCAGCCGAGAACTGAGCTCCTACAATGAGCAGTTCTTC
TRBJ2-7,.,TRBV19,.,CASSLVSGYEQYF,TGTGCCAGTAGTTTGGTCAGTGGCTACGAGCAGTACTTC
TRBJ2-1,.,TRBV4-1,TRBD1,CASNQGVGQGVIDEQFF,TGCGCCAGCAACCAAGGGGTCGGACAGGGGGTAATCGATGAGCAGTTCTTC
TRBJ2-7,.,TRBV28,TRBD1,CASSLQNLRDRPYEQYF,TGTGCCAGCAGTTTACAAAACCTCCGGGACAGACCCTACGAGCAGTACTTC
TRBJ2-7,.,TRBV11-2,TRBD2,CASSLVTSGRDEQYF,TGTGCCAGCAGCTTAGTCACTAGCGGGAGGGACGAGCAGTACTTC
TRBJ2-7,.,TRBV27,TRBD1,CASSLRGTGTYEQYF,TGTGCCAGCAGTTTACGTGGGACAGGGACCTACGAGCAGTACTTC
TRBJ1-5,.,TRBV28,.,CASSLGGSPSNQPQHF,TGTGCCAGCAGTTTAGGAGGGTCCCCGAGCAATCAGCCCCAGCATTTT
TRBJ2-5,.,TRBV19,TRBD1,CASSTPGQAPQYF,TGTGCCAGTAGTACCCCGGGACAGGCACCGCAGTACTTC
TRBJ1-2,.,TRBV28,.,CASSSFGGSRTGYTF,TGTGCCAGCAGCAGTTTTGGGGGGTCGAGGACTGGCTACACCTTC
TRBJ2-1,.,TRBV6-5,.,CASSYASYNEQFF,TGTGCCAGCAGTTACGCTAGCTACAATGAGCAGTTCTTC
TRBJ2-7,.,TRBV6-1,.,CASSDRTPSSYEQYF,TGTGCCAGCAGTGATAGGACACCGAGCTCCTACGAGCAGTACTTC
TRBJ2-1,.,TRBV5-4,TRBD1,CASSALGQGHYNEQFF,TGTGCCAGCAGCGCCCTGGGACAGGGGCATTACAATGAGCAGTTCTTC
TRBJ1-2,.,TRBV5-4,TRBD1,CASSLAQTGDYYGYTF,TGTGCCAGCAGCTTGGCCCAGACAGGGGACTACTATGGCTACACCTTC
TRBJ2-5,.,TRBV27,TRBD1,CASSSLTLPGQKETQYF,TGTGCCAGCAGTTCCCTGACCCTACCGGGACAGAAAGAGACCCAGTACTTC
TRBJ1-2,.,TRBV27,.,CASSLKQGLDYGYTF,TGTGCCAGCAGTCTAAAACAGGGCCTGGACTATGGCTACACCTTC
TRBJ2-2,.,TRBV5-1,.,CASSPLMSVGELFF,TGCGCCAGCAGCCCCCTTATGTCTGTCGGGGAGCTGTTTTTT
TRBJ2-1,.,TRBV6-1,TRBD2,CASSGRTSATNEQFF,TGTGCCAGCAGTGGGAGAACTAGCGCGACCAATGAGCAGTTCTTC
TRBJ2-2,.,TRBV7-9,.,CASSLSSTGLPELFF,TGTGCCAGCAGCTTAAGTTCGACAGGCCTGCCGGAGCTGTTTTTT
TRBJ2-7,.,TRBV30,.,CAWRMGHYEQYF,TGTGCCTGGAGGATGGGACATTACGAGCAGTACTTC
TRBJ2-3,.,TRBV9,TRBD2,CASSAWTSGGETDTQYF,TGTGCCAGCAGCGCCTGGACTAGCGGGGGGGAAACAGATACGCAGTATTTT
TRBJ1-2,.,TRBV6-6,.,CASSLDRAKSNYGYTF,TGTGCCAGCAGCTTGGACAGAGCGAAGTCTAACTATGGCTACACCTTC
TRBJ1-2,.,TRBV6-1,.,CASSEGRGYGYTF,TGTGCCAGCAGTGAAGGGCGGGGTTATGGCTACACCTTC
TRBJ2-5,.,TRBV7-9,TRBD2,CASSPWLAGQETQYF,TGTGCCAGCAGCCCCTGGCTAGCGGGTCAAGAGACCCAGTACTTC
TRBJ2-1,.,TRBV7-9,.,CASSLAPTEDEQFF,TGTGCCAGCAGCTTAGCGCCAACGGAGGATGAGCAGTTCTTC
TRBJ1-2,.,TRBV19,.,CASSGGFYYGYTF,TGTGCCAGTAGTGGAGGGTTTTACTATGGCTACACCTTC
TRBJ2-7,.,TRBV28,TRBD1,CASSEGTGGIYEQYF,TGTGCCAGCAGTGAAGGGACAGGAGGAATATACGAGCAGTACTTC
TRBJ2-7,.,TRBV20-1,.,CSATVREQYF,TGCAGTGCTACAGTACGTGAGCAGTACTTC
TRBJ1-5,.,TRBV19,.,CASGLGNQPQHF,TGTGCCAGTGGGCTGGGCAATCAGCCCCAGCATTTT
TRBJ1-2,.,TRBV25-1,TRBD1,CASRGGVGQGNQGYTF,TGTGCCAGCAGAGGGGGGGTGGGACAGGGGAACCAAGGCTACACCTTC
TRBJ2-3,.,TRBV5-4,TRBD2,CASSPGVGLAKTDTQYF,TGTGCCAGCAGCCCTGGGGTTGGACTAGCGAAAACAGATACGCAGTATTTT
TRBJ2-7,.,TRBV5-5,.,CASSSGGTHEQYF,TGTGCCAGCAGCTCTGGCGGGACCCACGAGCAGTACTTC
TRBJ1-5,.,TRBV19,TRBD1,CASSQGAQPQHF,TGTGCCAGTAGTCAGGGGGCGCAGCCCCAGCATTTT
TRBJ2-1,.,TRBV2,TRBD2,CASSEGPGGGSYNEQFF,TGTGCCAGCAGTGAGGGCCCGGGCGGGGGTTCCTACAATGAGCAGTTCTTC
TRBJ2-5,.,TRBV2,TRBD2,CASGSTPGLAGGSQETQYF,TGTGCCAGCGGTAGCACTCCGGGACTAGCGGGGGGCTCTCAAGAGACCCAGTACTTC
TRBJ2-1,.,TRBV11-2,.,CASSADRGSYNEQFF,TGTGCCAGCAGCGCAGATAGAGGCTCCTACAATGAGCAGTTCTTC
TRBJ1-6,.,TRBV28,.,CAIQGFSYNSPLHF,TGTGCCATCCAGGGGTTTTCCTATAATTCACCCCTCCACTTT
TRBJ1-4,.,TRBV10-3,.,CAISEGGSNEKLFF,TGTGCCATCAGTGAAGGGGGTTCTAATGAAAAACTGTTTTTT
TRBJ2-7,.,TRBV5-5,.,CASSGSPYEQYF,TGTGCCAGCAGCGGGAGCCCCTACGAGCAGTACTTC
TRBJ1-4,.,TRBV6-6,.,CASRSRTNEKLFF,TGTGCCAGCAGGTCACGGACTAATGAAAAACTGTTTTTT
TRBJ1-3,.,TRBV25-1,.,CASSSFSFLSGNTIYF,TGTGCCAGCAGTTCGTTCTCTTTTCTCTCTGGAAACACCATATATTTT
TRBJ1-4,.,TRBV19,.,CASSMPATNEKLFF,TGTGCCAGTAGTATGCCAGCAACTAATGAAAAACTGTTTTTT
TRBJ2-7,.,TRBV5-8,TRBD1,CASSPDRVSYEQYF,TGTGCCAGCAGCCCGGACAGGGTTTCGTACGAGCAGTACTTC
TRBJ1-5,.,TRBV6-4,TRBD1,CASSDSRGQDNQPQHF,TGTGCCAGCAGTGACTCGAGGGGACAGGACAATCAGCCCCAGCATTTT
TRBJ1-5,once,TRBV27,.,CASNNFRDIYRISNQPQHF,TGTGCCAGCAACAACTTCCGGGACATCTATCGAATAAGCAATCAGCCCCAGCATTTT
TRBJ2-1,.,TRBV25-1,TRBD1,CASSKGTVNEQFF,TGTGCCAGCAGTAAAGGGACAGTCAATGAGCAGTTCTTC